Here is one TCR beta chain with its context. V shed 4 bases and J shed 7 bases, with 16 bases lying between them. The CDR3 is 14 amino acids. With 60 Vbeta and 13 Jbeta primers, the PCR was carried out. Clones were read by immunoSEQ multiplex PCR, and TCRdb kept only the in-frame ones, dropping some. In the table there are 100,000 to 150,000 clones, approximately 17% of which are singletons. This sample is part of a study of cytomegalovirus exposure and HLA in healthy donors. The TCR originated in a female donor in good health and CMV-seropositive. Specimen: PBMCs. The rearrangement links TRBV23-1 to TRBJ1-2; unclear D gene. TRBV23-1 is designated an ORF whose function remains uncertain. CDR3 sequence (DNA): TGCGCCAGCAGTCTTGCAGTCCCCGGCGGTGGCTACACCTTC. Translating gives CASSLAVPGGGYTF.